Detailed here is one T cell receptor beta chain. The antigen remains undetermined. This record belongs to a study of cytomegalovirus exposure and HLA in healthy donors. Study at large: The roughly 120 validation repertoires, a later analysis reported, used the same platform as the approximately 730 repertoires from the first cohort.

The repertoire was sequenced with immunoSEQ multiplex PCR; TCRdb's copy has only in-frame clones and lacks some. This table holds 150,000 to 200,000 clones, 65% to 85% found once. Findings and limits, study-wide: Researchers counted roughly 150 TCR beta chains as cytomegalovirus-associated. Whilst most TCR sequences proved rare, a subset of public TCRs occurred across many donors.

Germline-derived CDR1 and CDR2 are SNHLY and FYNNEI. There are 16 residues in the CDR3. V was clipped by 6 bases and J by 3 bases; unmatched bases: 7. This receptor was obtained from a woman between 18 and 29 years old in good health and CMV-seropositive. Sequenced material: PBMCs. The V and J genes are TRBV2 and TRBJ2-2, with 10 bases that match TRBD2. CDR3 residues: CASRILAGGYTGELFF. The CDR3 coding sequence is TGTGCCAGCAGGATTTTAGCGGGGGGTTACACCGGGGAGCTGTTTTTT.